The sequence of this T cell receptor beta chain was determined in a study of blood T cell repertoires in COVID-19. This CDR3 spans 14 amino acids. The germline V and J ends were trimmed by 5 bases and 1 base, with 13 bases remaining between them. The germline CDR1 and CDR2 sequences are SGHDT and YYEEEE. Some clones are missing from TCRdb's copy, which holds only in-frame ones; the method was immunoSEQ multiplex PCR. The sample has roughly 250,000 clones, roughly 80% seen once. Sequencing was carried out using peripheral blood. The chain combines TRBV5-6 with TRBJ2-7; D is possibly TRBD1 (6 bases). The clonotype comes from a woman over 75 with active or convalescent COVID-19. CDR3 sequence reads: CASRPGTLSYEQYF. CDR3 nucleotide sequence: TGTGCCAGCAGACCCGGGACACTATCCTACGAGCAGTACTTC. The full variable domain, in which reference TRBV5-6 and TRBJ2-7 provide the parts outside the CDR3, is DAGVTQSPTHLIKTRGQQVTLRCSPKSGHDTVSWYQQALGQGPQFIFQYYEEEERQRGNFPDRFSGHQFPNYSSELNVNALLLGDSALYLCASRPGTLSYEQYFGPGTRLTVT.